These 6 T cell receptor beta chains originate from one sample sequenced in a study of vaccination and CD4 T cells after COVID-19. With the Oncomine TCR Beta short-read assay, DNA from cultured CD4+ T cells was sequenced. TCRdb ran MiXCR on the PCR reads and lists one entry per CDR3 protein. The table has 17,000 or so distinct CDR3 sequences, under 55% seen once. The sample's time point: late sampling 161 to 241 days after vaccination in a few convalescent patients. The treatment was: roughly 10-day PBMC culture with coronavirus spike peptide pools or control peptides (ViraFEST assay). Antigens for these TCRs are unknown. The sample was CD4+ T cells from blood, cultured in vitro, taken about 7 months after SARS-CoV-2 vaccination. These receptors were collected from a human donor who had recovered from COVID-19.

This chain joins TRBV7-9 and TRBJ2-3; 7 positions agree with TRBD2. CDR1 is SEHNR, CDR2 FQNEAQ, per germline (reference sequence). The CDR3 extends over 15 amino acids. Trimming took 5 bases from V and 3 from J; bases not matched to a gene: 8. The CDR3 bases are TGTGCCAGCAGCCAACGGGGCGGGAGTACAGATACGCAGTATTTT. It translates to CASSQRGGSTDTQYF. Drawing the rest from reference TRBV7-9 and TRBJ2-3, the complete variable domain is DTGVSQNPRHKITKRGQNVTFRCDPISEHNRLYWYRQTLGQGPEFLTYFQNEAQLEKSRLLSDRFSAERPKGSFSTLEIQRTEQGDSAMYLCASSQRGGSTDTQYFGPGTRLTVL.

The J gene is TRBJ2-3, the V gene TRBV7-2; 11 nucleotides line up with TRBD1. The CDR3 extends over 15 amino acids. With V trimmed by 7 bases and J by 5 bases, 8 bases remained unmatched. Germline CDR1 SGHTA, CDR2 FQGNSA. The CDR3 reads CASNFGQGAGDTQYF. Written as DNA, the CDR3 is TGTGCCAGCAACTTTGGACAGGGGGCGGGAGATACGCAGTATTTT.

With respect to this clonotype: With a much larger clone just one base away, this may be a read error. The CDR3 carries no conserved terminal phenylalanine or tryptophan, so it likely arises from a read error. The rearrangement uses TRBV6-1 and TRBJ2-1; a weak D match, TRBD2 (5 bases). The CDR3 loop spans 13 amino acids. V was clipped by 6 bases and J by 4 bases, with 10 bases between them. The germline gives CDR1 MNHNS, CDR2 SASEGT. Here the CDR3 DNA reads TGTGCCAGCAGCAGGACTGATTACAATGAGCAGTTCCTC. Translating it yields CASSRTDYNEQFL.

The gene calls are TRBV10-3 and TRBJ1-5; D is undetermined. The germline V gene encodes CDR1 ENHRY and CDR2 SYGVKD. The CDR3 consists of 14 residues. Trimming stripped 0 bases from V and 3 bases from J, with 6 bases between. CDR3 amino acids: CAISESTDNQPQHF. CDR3 nucleotide sequence: TGTGCCATCAGTGAGTCAACAGACAATCAGCCCCAGCATTTT.

This sequence joins TRBV2 and TRBJ2-5, with D possibly matching TRBD1 (5 bases). V was clipped by 4 bases and J by 3 bases, with 9 bases between them. Germline lookup yields CDR1 SNHLY and CDR2 FYNNEI. CDR3 length equals 13 residues. CDR3 amino acids: CASSVRGKETQYF. CDR3 sequence (DNA): TGTGCCAGCAGTGTAAGGGGTAAAGAGACCCAGTACTTC.

The DNA of the CDR3 is TGCAGTGCCAGCGGGGGCTCCTACGAGCAGTACTTC. Protein: CSASGGSYEQYF. The chain employs TRBV20-1 and TRBJ2-7, with TRBD2 matching 8 bases. Trimming cost V 6 bases and J 0 bases; bases outside gene matches: 1. The germline CDR1 and CDR2 sequences are DFQATT and SNEGSKA (reference sequence). This CDR3 is 12 amino acids long.